Listed below are T cell receptor beta chains from one sample, sequenced in a study of cytomegalovirus exposure and HLA in healthy donors. Using immunoSEQ multiplex PCR, the repertoire was profiled, and TCRdb retains in-frame clones only, with some absent. The sample includes just over 150,000 clones, roughly 82% of them seen just once. Specimen: PBMCs. The receptors here all came from a woman aged 50 to 65 in good health and CMV-seropositive. Both conserved end residues are part of each CDR3. The order of the fields is J gene, D gene, clone size, V gene, CDR3 protein, CDR3 DNA. D genes are given only for firm matches. A clone size is listed for some rows: how often the clone was seen (once, few, many), or a class if it is expanded.

J gene: TRBJ2-1
D gene: NA
clone size: NA
V gene: TRBV27
CDR3 protein: CASSLKGPYNEQFF
CDR3 DNA: TGTGCCAGCAGTTTAAAGGGGCCGTACAATGAGCAGTTCTTC

J gene: TRBJ2-2
D gene: NA
clone size: NA
V gene: TRBV7-6
CDR3 protein: CASSLGQGPQRELFF
CDR3 DNA: TGTGCCAGCAGCTTAGGGCAGGGGCCCCAGAGGGAGCTGTTTTTT

J gene: TRBJ2-7
D gene: NA
clone size: NA
V gene: TRBV5-1
CDR3 protein: CASGIDRYEQYF
CDR3 DNA: TGCGCCAGCGGAATAGACAGATACGAGCAGTACTTC

J gene: TRBJ2-1
D gene: TRBD2
clone size: NA
V gene: TRBV11-2
CDR3 protein: CASSAPLGGLVSGYNEQFF
CDR3 DNA: TGTGCCAGCAGCGCACCCTTGGGAGGACTAGTTTCCGGTTACAATGAGCAGTTCTTC

J gene: TRBJ1-2
D gene: NA
clone size: once
V gene: TRBV9
CDR3 protein: CASSPAGLDYGYTF
CDR3 DNA: TGTGCCAGCAGCCCGGCAGGGTTGGACTATGGCTACACCTTC

J gene: TRBJ1-1
D gene: NA
clone size: NA
V gene: TRBV7-9
CDR3 protein: CASSLGGTTEAFF
CDR3 DNA: TGTGCCAGCAGCTTAGGGGGGACAACTGAAGCTTTCTTT

J gene: TRBJ2-1
D gene: TRBD2
clone size: NA
V gene: TRBV9
CDR3 protein: CASSVRGGGSEQFF
CDR3 DNA: TGTGCCAGCAGCGTTCGAGGCGGGGGGTCTGAGCAGTTCTTC

J gene: TRBJ1-4
D gene: TRBD1
clone size: few
V gene: TRBV4-2
CDR3 protein: CASSQGEQGSGEKLFF
CDR3 DNA: TGTGCCAGCAGCCAGGGGGAACAGGGGAGTGGGGAAAAACTGTTTTTT

J gene: TRBJ2-7
D gene: NA
clone size: NA
V gene: TRBV4-3
CDR3 protein: CASSSGLGATGYEQYF
CDR3 DNA: TGCGCCAGCAGCTCGGGTCTAGGGGCGACCGGGTACGAGCAGTACTTC

J gene: TRBJ1-2
D gene: NA
clone size: once
V gene: TRBV7-9
CDR3 protein: CASSGEGGHGYTF
CDR3 DNA: TGTGCCAGCAGCGGGGAGGGGGGCCATGGCTACACCTTC

J gene: TRBJ1-2
D gene: TRBD1
clone size: once
V gene: TRBV9
CDR3 protein: CASSAGGDRGLVYGYTF
CDR3 DNA: TGTGCCAGCAGCGCCGGGGGGGACAGGGGGCTTGTCTATGGCTACACCTTC

J gene: TRBJ2-3
D gene: NA
clone size: NA
V gene: TRBV19
CDR3 protein: CASSMGAGDTQYF
CDR3 DNA: TGTGCCAGTAGTATGGGGGCAGGGGATACGCAGTATTTT

J gene: TRBJ1-1
D gene: NA
clone size: NA
V gene: TRBV10-3
CDR3 protein: CAISDAGNPLNTEAFF
CDR3 DNA: TGTGCCATCAGTGATGCCGGGAATCCCTTGAACACTGAAGCTTTCTTT

J gene: TRBJ1-1
D gene: TRBD1
clone size: NA
V gene: TRBV6-1
CDR3 protein: CAVYWTGSWNTEAFF
CDR3 DNA: TGTGCAGTTTATTGGACAGGGTCTTGGAACACTGAAGCTTTCTTT

J gene: TRBJ1-6
D gene: NA
clone size: few
V gene: TRBV7-8
CDR3 protein: CASSRRGGDNSPLHF
CDR3 DNA: TGTGCCAGCAGCCGGAGGGGCGGAGATAATTCACCCCTCCACTTT

J gene: TRBJ2-7
D gene: NA
clone size: NA
V gene: TRBV6-5
CDR3 protein: CASTETTSYEQYF
CDR3 DNA: TGTGCCAGCACCGAGACTACCTCCTACGAGCAGTACTTC